This T cell receptor (beta chain) was sequenced during a study of lymphopenia after photon versus proton radiotherapy. General study results and limits: Proton therapy kept repertoires fairly stable, unlike photons, which gained effector/memory cells.

Germline assignment: CDR1 MNHEY and CDR2 SVGAGI. V was shortened by 7 bases and J by 0 bases, with 1 base between the two germline ends. The CDR3 consists of 11 residues. To note about this clone: Its specificity is not known.

Using immunoSEQ multiplex PCR, the repertoire was profiled, and TCRdb retains in-frame clones only, with some absent. Among 25,000 to 30,000 clones, about four fifths were seen once, and the ten largest hold less than 35%. The TCR comes from a man in his fifties or sixties with gastric cancer. Sequencing used peripheral blood, obtained from a patient treated with photon-based radiotherapy. The V gene is TRBV6-5, the J gene TRBJ1-3; D call uncertain. The CDR3 sequence is CASISGNTIYF. The CDR3 bases are TGTGCCAGCATCTCTGGAAACACCATATATTTT.